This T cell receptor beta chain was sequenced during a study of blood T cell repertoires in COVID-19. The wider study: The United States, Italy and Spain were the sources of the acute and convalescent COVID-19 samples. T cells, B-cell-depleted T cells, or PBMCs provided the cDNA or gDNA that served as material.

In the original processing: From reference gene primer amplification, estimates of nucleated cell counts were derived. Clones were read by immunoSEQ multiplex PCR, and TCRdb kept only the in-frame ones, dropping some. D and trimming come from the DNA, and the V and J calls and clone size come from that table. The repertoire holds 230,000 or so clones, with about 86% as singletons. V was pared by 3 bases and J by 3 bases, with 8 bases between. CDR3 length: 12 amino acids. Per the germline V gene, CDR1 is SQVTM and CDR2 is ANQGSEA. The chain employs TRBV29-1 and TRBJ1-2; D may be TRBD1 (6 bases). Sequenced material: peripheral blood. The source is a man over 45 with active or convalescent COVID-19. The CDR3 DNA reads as TGCAGCGTTGAGACAGGTTACTATGGCTACACCTTC. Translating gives CSVETGYYGYTF.